The following is a T cell receptor beta chain sequence with its context. Its antigen is not known. The survey-level immunoSEQ assay was used. TCRdb's table, derived via immunoSEQ multiplex PCR, lists solely in-frame clones and lacks some. Among nearly 35,000 clones listed, more than 75% were seen once. These data originate in a study of STAT5B mutations in CD4+ large granular lymphocyte leukemia. Study-wide points: CD4-sorted patient repertoires seemed more clonal than healthy CD4+ repertoires.

Germline CDR1 reads SGHNT; CDR2 reads YYREEE (reference sequence). V was trimmed by 3 bases and J by 3 bases, leaving 15 bases between them. The CDR3 has 15 residues. This sequence originates from a human donor in good health. The specimen sequenced was CD4+ T cells from blood buffy coats. The genes are TRBV5-4 and TRBJ1-1; D ambiguous. CDR3 in DNA: TGTGCCAGCAGCTCGCCCTCGGGGTCGGACACTGAAGCTTTCTTT. It is translated as CASSSPSGSDTEAFF.